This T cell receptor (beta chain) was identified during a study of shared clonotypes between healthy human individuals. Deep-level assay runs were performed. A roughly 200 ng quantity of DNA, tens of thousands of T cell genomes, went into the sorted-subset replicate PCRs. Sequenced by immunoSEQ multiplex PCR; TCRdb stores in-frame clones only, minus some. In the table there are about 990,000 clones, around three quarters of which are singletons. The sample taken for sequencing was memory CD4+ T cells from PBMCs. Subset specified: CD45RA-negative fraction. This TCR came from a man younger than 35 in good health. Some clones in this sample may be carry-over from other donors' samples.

In DNA form, the CDR3 reads TGTGCCAGCAGCTTGGGGGGACAGGGGGTACTTGAGCAGTACTTC. Residues: CASSLGGQGVLEQYF. The V gene is TRBV5-4, the J gene TRBJ2-7; TRBD1 matches 11 bases. This CDR3 region has 15 residues. The ends lost 0 bases at V and 7 bases at J; junction bases unmatched: 6. The V gene's germline CDR1 is SGHNT and CDR2 YYREEE (reference sequence).